This T cell receptor (beta chain) was identified in a study of shared clonotypes between healthy human individuals (dated by TCRdb to about 2020). Regarding the complete study: Three men and a couple of women, aged 18 to 49 years, made up the cohort. Per donor, three plates each were used for CD4 naive and CD4 memory, two for CD8 naive, and one for CD8 memory. Blood TCR repertoires of roughly five healthy adults were deeply sequenced to estimate repertoire size and the extent of clonotype sharing between individuals. Each donor's leukapheresis produced roughly between roughly 0.85 and 9.5 billion PBMCs. To increase sequencing depth and limit assay-specific biases, TCR repertoire library preparation and sequencing were carried out by different laboratories using diverse techniques.

Using the deep immunoSEQ assay, TCR CDR3 regions were amplified from genomic DNA by multiplex PCR. Extracted genomic DNA from each cell subset was spread evenly across all wells of several immunoSEQ 96-well plates, with each plate serving as a replicate. For sorted subsets, each replicate PCR was loaded with approximately 190 ng genomic DNA, equivalent to some 27,000 T cell genomes. The purified libraries were quantified using a Qubit 3.0 fluorometer, sized with a Bioanalyzer 2100, and then quantified again using the KAPA Library Quantification kit. Each immunoSEQ 96-well plate was sequenced on its own single-read 150-cycle Illumina NextSeq 550 flow cell. The paper's processing steps were these. Because the immunoSEQ output held only junctional sequences and lacked quality scores, the filtering could not match the filtering applied to full-length reads. Sequences were annotated with PyIR, a Python wrapper for IgBLAST v1.9, and V/J genes and CDR3 were assigned using IMGT germline references. Reads were removed for weak V/J assignments (E-value above 1e-6), missing CDR3, stop codons, out-of-frame junctions, or ambiguous translated residues. V3J clonotypes were defined by identical inferred V gene, J gene, and CDR3 amino acid sequence. The percentage overlap between two repertoires was calculated by dividing the number of shared unique clonotypes by the size of the smaller repertoire. Repertoire richness was assessed with RTK rarefaction, the Chao1 estimator, and Recon v2.1 estimates of unobserved clonotypes. Generation probabilities were computed with OLGA for all TCRbeta clonotypes obtained by the gDNA method from several donors. Not all clones reach the TCRdb copy of this immuneACCESS table, which keeps in-frame sequences only. Checked studies attribute under half of the gap to unresolved V genes and leave the rest unexplained. Clone size and V and J calls were adopted from that table, with D and trimming inferred from the DNA. In all, the sample holds over a million clones, and about 84% of those were seen once. The ten largest clones capture approximately 0.5% of the sample.

The germline V gene provides CDR1 SGHTA and CDR2 FQGNSA. Compared with germline, V lacks 5 bases and J lacks 5 bases; bases without a gene match: 8. The cysteine opens and the phenylalanine closes a CDR3 of 16 amino acids. The CDR3 DNA has 48 bases and is translated from base 1. The donors were healthy, HIV-negative adults who had no recently reported acute infections or vaccinations. Every donor was a Caucasian adult living in Nashville, Tennessee, USA. CD4+ T cells were enriched through magnetic negative selection, after which naive cells were positively selected on CD45RA and the remaining negative fraction served as the memory subset. After blood collection by leukapheresis, PBMCs were isolated using Ficoll-Histopaque density gradient centrifugation and then cryopreserved in the vapor phase of liquid nitrogen. Analytical flow cytometry was used to check the purity and quantity of each magnetically sorted T cell population. From each sorted fraction, genomic DNA was isolated and quantified by UV absorbance on a Nanodrop 2000c.

Summary of the overall study and its limitations: Compared with non-shared clonotypes, clonotypes shared by all four sorted-subset donors had higher generation probabilities. Naive subsets generally had larger estimated clonotype richness than memory subsets did. Incomplete sequencing was indicated by rarefaction of sorted-subset datasets, despite the large sequencing depth. Because the study included only a small number of donors, the genetic and exposure-history diversity represented was limited. Sharing across a handful of donors was observed for approximately 4.6% of naive CD4, under 4% of naive CD8, about 2.3% of memory CD4, and over 0.3% of memory CD8 clonotypes. Pairwise subsampling led to the expectation that sequencing depth would affect the degree of clonotype sharing among donors. Sampling was limited to blood, and TCR repertoires in tissue likely differ from TCR repertoires in blood.

Remarks on this clone: Its antigen target is currently unknown. The sample holds no much larger clone one base away, and base qualities are not on file.

This chain is built from TRBV7-2 and TRBJ2-5, and 13 bases in between align with TRBD2. Sequencing input: memory CD4+ T cells from PBMCs. What this sample's cell subset or site label stands for: CD45RA-negative fraction. This clonotype was sampled from a man in his late teens or twenties in good health. Some clones in this sample may be carry-over from other donors' samples. The bases read TGTGCCAGCAGCGTAGGGACTAGCGGGATGGGGGAGACCCAGTACTTC. The resulting protein is CASSVGTSGMGETQYF.